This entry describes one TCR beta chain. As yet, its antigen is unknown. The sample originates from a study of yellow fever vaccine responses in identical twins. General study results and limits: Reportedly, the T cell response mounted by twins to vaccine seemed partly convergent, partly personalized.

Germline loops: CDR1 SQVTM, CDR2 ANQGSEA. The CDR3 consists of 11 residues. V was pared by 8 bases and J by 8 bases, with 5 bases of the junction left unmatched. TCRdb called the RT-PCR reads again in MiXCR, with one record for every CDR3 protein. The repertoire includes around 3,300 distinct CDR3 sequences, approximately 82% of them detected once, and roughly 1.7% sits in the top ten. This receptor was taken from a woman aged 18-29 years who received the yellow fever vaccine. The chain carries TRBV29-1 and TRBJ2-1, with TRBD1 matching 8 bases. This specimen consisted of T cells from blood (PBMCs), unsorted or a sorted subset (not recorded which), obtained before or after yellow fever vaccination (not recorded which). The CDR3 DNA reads TGCAGCTCTGACAGGGGTTATGAGCAGTTCTTC. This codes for CSSDRGYEQFF.